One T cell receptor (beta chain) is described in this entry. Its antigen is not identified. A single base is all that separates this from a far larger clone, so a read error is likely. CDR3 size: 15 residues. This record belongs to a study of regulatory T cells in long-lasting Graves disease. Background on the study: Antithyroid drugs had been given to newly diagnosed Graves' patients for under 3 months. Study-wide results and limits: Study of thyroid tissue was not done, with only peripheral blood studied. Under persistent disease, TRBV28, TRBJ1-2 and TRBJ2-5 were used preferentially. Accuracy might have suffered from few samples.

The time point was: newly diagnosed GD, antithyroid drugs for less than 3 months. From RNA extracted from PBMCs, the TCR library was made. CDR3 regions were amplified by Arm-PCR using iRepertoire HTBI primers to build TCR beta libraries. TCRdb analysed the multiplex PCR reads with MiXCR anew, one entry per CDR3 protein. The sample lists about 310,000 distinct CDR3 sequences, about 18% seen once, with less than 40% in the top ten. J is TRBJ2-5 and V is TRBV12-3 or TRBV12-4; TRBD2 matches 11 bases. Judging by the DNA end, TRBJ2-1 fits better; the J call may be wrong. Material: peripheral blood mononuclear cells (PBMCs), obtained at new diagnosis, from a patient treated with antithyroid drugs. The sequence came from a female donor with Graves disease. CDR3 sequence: CASSETSGTYNEQFF. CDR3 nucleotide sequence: TGTGCCAGCAGCGAGACTAGCGGGACCTACAATGAGCAGTTCTTC.